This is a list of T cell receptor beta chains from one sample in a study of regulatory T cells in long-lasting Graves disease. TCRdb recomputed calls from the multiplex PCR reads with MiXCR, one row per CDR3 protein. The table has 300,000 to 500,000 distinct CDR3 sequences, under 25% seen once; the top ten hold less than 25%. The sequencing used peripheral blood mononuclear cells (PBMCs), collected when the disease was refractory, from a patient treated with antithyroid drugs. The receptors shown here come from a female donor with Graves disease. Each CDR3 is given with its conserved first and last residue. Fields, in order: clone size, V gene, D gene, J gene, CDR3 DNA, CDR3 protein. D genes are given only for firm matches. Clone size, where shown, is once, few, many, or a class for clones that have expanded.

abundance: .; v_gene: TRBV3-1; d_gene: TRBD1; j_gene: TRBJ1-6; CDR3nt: TGTGCCAGCAGCCTTCCGGGACAGAATTCACCCCTCCACTTT; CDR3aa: CASSLPGQNSPLHF
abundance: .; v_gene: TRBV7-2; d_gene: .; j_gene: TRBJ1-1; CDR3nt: TGTGCCGGCAGCACTTACCTCTTGGGGAAGGGAGCTTTCTTT; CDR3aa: CAGSTYLLGKGAFF
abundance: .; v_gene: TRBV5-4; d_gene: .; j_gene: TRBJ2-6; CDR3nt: TGTGCCAGCAGCTTCCCAGGCGTGGCTGGGGCCAACGTCCTGACTTTC; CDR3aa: CASSFPGVAGANVLTF
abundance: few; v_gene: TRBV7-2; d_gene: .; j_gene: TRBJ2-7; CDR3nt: TGTGCCAGCAGCCCCGGAGAAAGGCCCAATAACGAGCAGTACTTC; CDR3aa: CASSPGERPNNEQYF
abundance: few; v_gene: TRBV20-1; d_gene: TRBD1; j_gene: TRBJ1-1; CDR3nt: TGCAGTGCTAGAGATTGGGCAGGGGGGGCCACTGAAGCTTTCTTT; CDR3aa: CSARDWAGGATEAFF
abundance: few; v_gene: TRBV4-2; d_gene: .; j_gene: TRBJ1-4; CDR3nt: TGTGCCAGCAGCCAAAGTCCCGGGACACCAGGTGAAAAACTGTTTTTT; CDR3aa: CASSQSPGTPGEKLFF
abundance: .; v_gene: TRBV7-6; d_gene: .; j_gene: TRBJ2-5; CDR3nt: TGTGCCAGCAGCTTGATAGGGTGGGAGACCCAGTACTTC; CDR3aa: CASSLIGWETQYF
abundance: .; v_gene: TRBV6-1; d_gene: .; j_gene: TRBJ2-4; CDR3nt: TGTGCCAGCAGTGACCCGTGCGCCAAAAACATTCAGTACTTC; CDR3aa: CASSDPCAKNIQYF
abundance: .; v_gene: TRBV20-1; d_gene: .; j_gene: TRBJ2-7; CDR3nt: TGCAGTGCGCCTCGACAGGATTCCACCCACGAGCAGTACTTC; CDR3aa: CSAPRQDSTHEQYF
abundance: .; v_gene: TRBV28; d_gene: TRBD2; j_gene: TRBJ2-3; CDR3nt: TGTGCCAGCAGTTTGGACAGCGGGAGTCTCACAGATACGCAGTATTTT; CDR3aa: CASSLDSGSLTDTQYF
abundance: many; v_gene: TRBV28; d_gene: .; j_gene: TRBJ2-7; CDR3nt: TGTGCCAGCAGTACGGGACCGGCCCCTGGCGAGCAGTACTTC; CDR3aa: CASSTGPAPGEQYF
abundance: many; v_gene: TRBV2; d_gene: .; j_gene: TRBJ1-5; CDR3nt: TGTGTCAGCAGTGGAGGGAATCAGCCCCAGCATTTT; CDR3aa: CVSSGGNQPQHF
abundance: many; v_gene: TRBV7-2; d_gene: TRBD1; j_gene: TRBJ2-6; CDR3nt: TGTGCCAGCAGCTTACGGACAGGGGGCGCTGGGGCCAACGTCCTGACTTTC; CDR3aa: CASSLRTGGAGANVLTF
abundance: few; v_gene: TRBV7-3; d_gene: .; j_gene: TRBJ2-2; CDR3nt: TGTGCCAGCAGCTCGCGAACCACCGGGGAGCTGTTTTTT; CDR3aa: CASSSRTTGELFF
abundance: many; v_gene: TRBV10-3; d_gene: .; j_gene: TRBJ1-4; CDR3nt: TGTGCCATCAGTGAGATGCAGGGAGACAAACTGTTTTTT; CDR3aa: CAISEMQGDKLFF
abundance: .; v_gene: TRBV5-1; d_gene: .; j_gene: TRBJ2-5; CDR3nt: TGCGCCAGCAGCTCTAGCGCACAAGAGACCCAGTACTTC; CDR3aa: CASSSSAQETQYF
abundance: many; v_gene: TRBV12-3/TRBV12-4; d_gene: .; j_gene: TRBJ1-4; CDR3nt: TGTGCCAGCACCCTTATAGGGGATGAAAAACTGTTTTTT; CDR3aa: CASTLIGDEKLFF
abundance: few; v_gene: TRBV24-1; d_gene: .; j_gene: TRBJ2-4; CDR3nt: TGTGCCACCAGTGAGCAGGGTACCATTCAGTACTTC; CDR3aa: CATSEQGTIQYF
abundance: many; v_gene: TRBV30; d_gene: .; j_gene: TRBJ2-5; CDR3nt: TGTGCCTGGAGTGTACTCGGGTTTCCAAAAGAGACCCAGTACTTC; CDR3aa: CAWSVLGFPKETQYF
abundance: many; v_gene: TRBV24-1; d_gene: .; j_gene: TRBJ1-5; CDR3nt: TGTGCCACCAGTGATTCTGGGCAGCCCCAGCATTTT; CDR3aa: CATSDSGQPQHF
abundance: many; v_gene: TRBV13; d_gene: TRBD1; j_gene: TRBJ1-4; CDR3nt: TGTGCCAGCAGCTTAGAGGCAGGGGGCGCGAAACTGTTTTTT; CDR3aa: CASSLEAGGAKLFF